The T cell receptor (beta chain) described here comes from a study of T cells in Graves' hyperthyroidism and ophthalmopathy. Study results and caveats: A model using 13 V-J features told ophthalmopathy apart from stable hyperthyroidism. Progression to ophthalmopathy was predicted a median of approximately 6.4 months early. Most expanded thyroid clonotypes above 0.001 also appeared in blood.

This clonotype was picked up many times. Its antigen remains unidentified. Those patients with uncontrolled infection, other autoimmune disease, pregnancy or lactation were excluded. The V gene's germline CDR1 is SQVTM and CDR2 ANQGSEA. This CDR3 is built from 15 residues. V lost 2 bases to trimming and J lost 4 bases, with 14 bases between them. The CDR3 regions of TCR beta were amplified from RNA transcripts. An initial round of RT-PCR targeting the TCR CDR3 relied on the HTBI primer set. TCRdb processed the multiplex PCR reads anew with MiXCR; each CDR3 protein has one entry. The sample has around 99,000 distinct CDR3 sequences, approximately 15% seen once; the top ten hold around two fifths.

The gene calls are TRBV29-1 and TRBJ2-2; a possible D gene is TRBD1 (6 bases). The origin of this receptor is a woman between 45 and 60 years old with Graves' hyperthyroidism. Sequencing was done on a sample of blood. The CDR3 DNA reads TGCAGCGTTGAATTGCGGAAAGGGGGCACCGGGGAGCTGTTTTTT. This sequence encodes CSVELRKGGTGELFF.